This T cell receptor (beta chain) was obtained from a study of beta chain features in type 1 diabetes. Study overall: Across all samples, fewer than 120,000,000 sorted cells were examined. Overall study findings and caveats: TCRB CDR3 length was moderately but significantly reduced in all four CD4+ subsets of Type 1 diabetes patients. More deletions and fewer insertions at VDJ junctions were seen in type 1 diabetes patients.

A remark on this clone: The antigen remains unidentified.

Expressed TCRB transcripts were sequenced, since all the RNA that had been isolated was reverse transcribed. For naive, central memory and regulatory T cell samples, reads averaged roughly 3.7 million. TCRdb's copy holds only in-frame clones and misses some; the assay was immunoSEQ multiplex PCR. This sample has 250,000 to 350,000 clones, with around 16% found just once. Germline V gene lookup returns CDR1 MNHEY and CDR2 SMNVEV (reference sequence). CDR3 length: 15 residues. The trim removed 3 bases at V and 4 bases at J, leaving 4 bases unmatched. The chain carries TRBV27 and TRBJ2-1, with 9 bases aligning to TRBD1. The TCR comes from a man between 18 and 29 years old with type 1 diabetes. Sequenced material: naive CD4+ T cells from blood. The CDR3, as DNA: TGTGCCAGCAGTTTTAGGGACAGGGTATACAATGAGCAGTTCTTC. Residues: CASSFRDRVYNEQFF.